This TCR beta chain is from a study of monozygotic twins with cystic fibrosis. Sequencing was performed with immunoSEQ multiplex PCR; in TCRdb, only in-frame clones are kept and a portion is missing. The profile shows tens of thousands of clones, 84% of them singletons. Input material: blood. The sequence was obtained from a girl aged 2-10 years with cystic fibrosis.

This CDR3 is CASSLHGRTPYEQYF. As DNA, the CDR3 is TGTGCCAGCAGCCTTCATGGGAGGACACCCTACGAGCAGTACTTC. V gene TRBV6-1 combines with J gene TRBJ2-7, with D possibly TRBD2 on 6 matching bases. Germline assignment: CDR1 MNHNS and CDR2 SASEGT. The V end was cut by 6 bases, the J end by 2 bases, with 17 bases between. The CDR3 has 15 amino acids.